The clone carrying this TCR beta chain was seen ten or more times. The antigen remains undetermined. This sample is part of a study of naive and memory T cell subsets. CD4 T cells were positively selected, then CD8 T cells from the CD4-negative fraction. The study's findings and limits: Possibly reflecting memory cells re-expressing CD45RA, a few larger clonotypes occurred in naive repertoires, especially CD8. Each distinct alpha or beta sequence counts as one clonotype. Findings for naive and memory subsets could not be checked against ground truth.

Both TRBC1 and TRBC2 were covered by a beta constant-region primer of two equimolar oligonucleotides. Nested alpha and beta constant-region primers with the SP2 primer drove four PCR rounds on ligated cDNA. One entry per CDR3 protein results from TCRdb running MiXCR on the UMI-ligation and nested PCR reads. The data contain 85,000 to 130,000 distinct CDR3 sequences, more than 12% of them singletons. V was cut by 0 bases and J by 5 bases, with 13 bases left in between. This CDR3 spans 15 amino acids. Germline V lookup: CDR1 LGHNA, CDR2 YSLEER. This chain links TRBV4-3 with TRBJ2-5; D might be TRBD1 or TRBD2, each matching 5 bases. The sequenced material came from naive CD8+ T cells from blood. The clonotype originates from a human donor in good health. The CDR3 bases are TGCGCCAGCAGCCAAGATGACGAGGGGCTCGAGACCCAGTACTTC. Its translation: CASSQDDEGLETQYF.